Sequencing of this T cell receptor (beta chain) was carried out in a study of T-cell reconstitution after alpha-beta-depleted transplantation in children. General study findings and limits: Newly produced T cells mostly accounted for T-cell counts and diversity one year post-transplant. Approximately two months post-transplant, alpha-beta T cells reportedly originated from several hundred expanded graft clones. Some patients owed their high day-60 TCRbeta diversity to surviving recipient T cells and thymic progenitors.

About this clonotype itself: Its specificity is not known.

Unique molecular identifiers were incorporated during preparation of the TCRbeta library. TCRdb called the PCR reads again in MiXCR, with one record for every CDR3 protein. The sample lists about 460,000 distinct CDR3 sequences, approximately 10% occurring once. CDR1 is DFQATT, CDR2 SNEGSKA, per germline (reference sequence). The CDR3 has 14 residues. Trimming shortened V by 5 bases and J by 2 bases, and 13 bases separated the two germline ends. This clonotype originated in a female patient aged 2-9 years who had a stem cell transplant for aplastic anemia, so the T cells may come from the graft donor. Specimen: PBMCs, mostly from graft donor cells, collected 180 days after TCRalphabeta/CD19-depleted stem cell transplant. The V gene is TRBV20-1, the J gene TRBJ2-1; D might be TRBD2 (5 bases). This CDR3 reads CSAAFPEAYNEQFF. The CDR3 DNA reads as TGCAGTGCTGCCTTTCCGGAGGCCTACAATGAGCAGTTCTTC.